The source of this T cell receptor (beta chain) is a study of shared clonotypes between healthy human individuals. Study outcomes and limitations: Larger estimated richness was generally recorded for naive subsets relative to memory subsets. It was expected that sequencing depth would affect clonotype sharing among donors.

V lost 6 bases, J lost 14 bases, and 16 bases stayed unmatched. CDR1 and CDR2 (germline): KGHSH, LQKENI. The CDR3 length is 15 residues. The deep-level immunoSEQ assay was used. TCRdb's copy holds only in-frame clones and misses some; the assay was immunoSEQ multiplex PCR. Here the sample spans 850,000 to 1,100,000 clones, 70% to 80% being singletons. This clone was detected a few times. Its matching antigen is unknown. Sample: memory CD4+ T cells from PBMCs. The subset was: CD45RA-negative fraction. This sequence was found in a man between 18 and 29 years old in good health. Some clones in this sample may be carry-over from other donors' samples. This chain uses TRBV18 with TRBJ2-1, with 10 bases aligning to TRBD2. CDR3: CASSLLAGDRKGEFF. The CDR3 nucleotides read TGTGCCAGCTCGTTGCTAGCGGGAGATCGGAAAGGCGAGTTCTTC. Based on the CDR3 plus reference TRBV18 and TRBJ2-1, the full variable domain is NAGVMQNPRHLVRRRGQEARLRCSPMKGHSHVYWYRQLPEEGLKFMVYLQKENIIDESGMPKERFSAEFPKEGPSILRIQQVVRGDSAAYFCASSLLAGDRKGEFFGPGTRLTVL.